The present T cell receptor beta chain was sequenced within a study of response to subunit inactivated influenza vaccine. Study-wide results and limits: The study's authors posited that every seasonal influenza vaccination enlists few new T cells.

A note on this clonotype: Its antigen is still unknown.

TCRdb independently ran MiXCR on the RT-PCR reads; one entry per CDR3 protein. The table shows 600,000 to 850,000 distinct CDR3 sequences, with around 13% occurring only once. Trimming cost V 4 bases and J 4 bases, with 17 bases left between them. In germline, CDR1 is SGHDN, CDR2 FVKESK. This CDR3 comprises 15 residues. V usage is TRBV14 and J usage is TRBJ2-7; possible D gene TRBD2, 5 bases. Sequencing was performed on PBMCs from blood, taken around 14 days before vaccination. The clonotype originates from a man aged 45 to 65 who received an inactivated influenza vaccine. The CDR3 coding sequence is TGTGCCAGCAGCCGTTTTTGGGAGAGGTATTACGAGCAGTACTTC. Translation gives CASSRFWERYYEQYF. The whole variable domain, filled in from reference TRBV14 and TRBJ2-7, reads EAGVTQFPSHSVIEKGQTVTLRCDPISGHDNLYWYRRVMGKEIKFLLHFVKESKQDESGMPNNRFLAERTGGTYSTLKVQPAELEDSGVYFCASSRFWERYYEQYFGPGTRLTVT.